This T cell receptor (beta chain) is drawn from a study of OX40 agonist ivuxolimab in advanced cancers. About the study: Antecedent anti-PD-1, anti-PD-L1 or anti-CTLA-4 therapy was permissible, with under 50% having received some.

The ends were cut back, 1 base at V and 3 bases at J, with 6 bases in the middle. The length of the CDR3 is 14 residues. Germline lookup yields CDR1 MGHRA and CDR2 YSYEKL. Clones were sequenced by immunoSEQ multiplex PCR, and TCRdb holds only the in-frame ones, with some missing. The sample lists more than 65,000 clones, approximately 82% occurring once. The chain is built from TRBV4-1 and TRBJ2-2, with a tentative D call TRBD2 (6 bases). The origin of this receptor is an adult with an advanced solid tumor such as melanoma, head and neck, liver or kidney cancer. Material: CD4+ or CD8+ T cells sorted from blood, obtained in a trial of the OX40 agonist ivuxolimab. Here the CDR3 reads CASSQGLDTGELFF. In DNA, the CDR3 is TGCGCCAGCAGCCAAGGACTAGACACCGGGGAGCTGTTTTTT.